The 14 T cell receptor beta chains below all came from one sample that was sequenced in a study of metastatic and nonmetastatic thyroid tumors. TCRdb redid the clone calls on the PCR reads using MiXCR. The table records tens of thousands of clones, approximately 20% of them present only once. All patients were untreated before thyroid surgery. Sequences were obtained from blood. The receptors were gathered from a female donor with papillary thyroid cancer or a benign thyroid nodule (not recorded which). Some clones in this sample may be carry-over from other donors' samples.

At least ten counts were recorded for this clone. The chain couples TRBV9 to TRBJ2-1, with TRBD2 matching 8 bases. From germline, CDR1 is SGDLS and CDR2 YYNGEE. CDR3 length equals 15 residues. The trim removed 0 bases at V and 14 bases at J, leaving 13 bases unmatched. The CDR3 loop reads CASSVGDTGTSVEFF. Written as DNA, the CDR3 is TGTGCCAGCAGCGTAGGAGACACCGGGACTAGTGTTGAGTTCTTC. The full variable domain, with the rest looked up from reference TRBV9 and TRBJ2-1, is DSGVTQTPKHLITATGQRVTLRCSPRSGDLSVYWYQQSLDQGLQFLIQYYNGEERAKGNILERFSAQQFPDLHSELNLSSLELGDSALYFCASSVGDTGTSVEFFGPGTRLTVL.

The chain combines TRBV5-8 with TRBJ2-1; D perhaps matches TRBD2 (7 bases). The CDR3 has 13 residues. The germline CDR1 and CDR2 sequences are SGHTS and YDEGEE. V was trimmed by 6 bases and J by 6 bases, leaving 13 bases between them. The CDR3 protein is CASTRRGGNEQFF. In DNA form, the CDR3 reads TGTGCCAGCACTCGTAGGGGGGGCAATGAGCAGTTCTTC. The whole variable domain, remainder taken from reference TRBV5-8 and TRBJ2-1, is EAGVTQSPTHLIKTRGQQATLRCSPISGHTSVYWYQQALGLGLQFLLWYDEGEERNRGNFPPRFSGRQFPNYSSELNVNALELEDSALYLCASTRRGGNEQFFGPGTRLTVL.

A few counts support this clone. J is TRBJ2-3 and V is TRBV6-1; TRBD1 aligns across 9 bases. Germline CDR1 and CDR2: MNHNS and SASEGT. The CDR3 length is 14 residues. The V segment lost 9 bases and the J segment 3 bases; nucleotides outside the gene matches: 7. The CDR3: CASHTGQGTDTQYF. The CDR3 nucleotides are TGTGCCAGTCATACCGGACAGGGGACAGATACGCAGTATTTT.

Concerning this clone: Since the CDR3 does not end with the conserved phenylalanine or tryptophan, this likely comes from a read error. The CDR3 region is CASSLKGDRGVDSPLHL. The CDR3 nucleotides read TGTGCCAGCAGTTTAAAAGGGGACAGGGGCGTTGATTCACCCCTCCACTTG. The chain carries TRBV28 and TRBJ1-6, with TRBD1 matching over 10 bases. V trimming: 2 bases; J trimming: 8 bases; junction bases outside the gene matches: 9. The CDR3 consists of 17 residues. Germline assignment: CDR1 MDHEN and CDR2 SYDVKM.

This clone was counted ten times or more. This chain uses TRBV11-3 with TRBJ2-3; weak D call: TRBD2 (6 bases). Between the trimmed V and J ends, which lost 7 bases and 4 bases, there was a span of 18 bases. The germline CDR1 and CDR2 sequences are SGHNT and YENEEA. This CDR3 contains 15 residues. DNA for the CDR3: TGTGCCAGCACCTATGGAGGGGAGGTGGCAGATACGCAGTATTTT. The encoded protein is CASTYGGEVADTQYF.

This clone occurred many times. The chain recombines TRBV3-1 with TRBJ1-1; unclear D gene. Germline loops: CDR1 LGHDT, CDR2 YNNKEL (reference sequence). The CDR3 contains 14 residues. Trimming cost V 5 bases and J 3 bases, with 13 bases left between them. The CDR3: CASSDLSRDTEAFF. CDR3 nucleotides: TGTGCCAGCAGCGATCTTTCAAGGGACACTGAAGCTTTCTTT.

This clone was seen ten or more times. The V call is TRBV11-2, the J call TRBJ1-1, with D tentatively TRBD1 (5 bases). Germline V lookup: CDR1 SGHAT, CDR2 FQNNGV. Trimming pared 1 base from V and 2 bases from J, leaving 8 bases between. This CDR3 spans 14 amino acids. In DNA, the CDR3 is TGTGCCAGCAGCTTAGGGGGCGGCAACACTGAAGCTTTCTTT. The encoded protein is CASSLGGGNTEAFF.

This clone showed up many times. The gene calls are TRBV28 and TRBJ1-2; D call uncertain. The length of the CDR3 is 14 residues. V dropped 6 bases and J dropped 8 bases, with 19 bases sitting between them. Germline-derived CDR1 and CDR2 are MDHEN and SYDVKM. CDR3 nucleotide sequence: TGTGCCAGCAGCTCAGACCCCCCATTGGAGGGCTACACCTTC. Residues: CASSSDPPLEGYTF.

The chain combines TRBV25-1 with TRBJ2-5, with 7 bases fitting TRBD2. The CDR3 has 14 amino acids. The V gene end was trimmed by 1 base and the J gene end by 5 bases; junction bases not matched to a gene: 4. Germline V gene lookup returns CDR1 MGHDK and CDR2 SYGVNS. CDR3 bases: TGTGCCAGCAGTGAATCCCCGGGAGGCGAGACCCAGTACTTC. This sequence encodes CASSESPGGETQYF.

This clone appeared many times. CDR3 bases: TGTGCTAGCGGGTACTCCTACAATGAGCAGTTCTTC. Translating it yields CASGYSYNEQFF. The chain is built from TRBV12-5 and TRBJ2-1, with no clear D. V lost 9 bases and J 0 bases, leaving 6 bases between the germline ends. The CDR3 totals 12 residues. Per germline, CDR1 LGHNT and CDR2 FRNRAP. Filled out from reference TRBV12-5 and TRBJ2-1, the complete variable domain reads DARVTQTPRHKVTEMGQEVTMRCQPILGHNTVFWYRQTMMQGLELLAYFRNRAPLDDSGMPKDRFSAEMPDATLATLKIQPSEPRDSAVYFCASGYSYNEQFFGPGTRLTVL.

This clone has more than one count but fewer than ten. This rearrangement joins TRBV2 to TRBJ2-2; D tentatively reads TRBD1 or TRBD2 (5 bases each). CDR3 size: 14 residues. Per germline, CDR1 SNHLY and CDR2 FYNNEI. Trimming removed 6 bases from V and 2 bases from J, with 10 bases in between. CDR3 bases: TGTGCCAGCAGGGGACCCATCAACACCGGGGAGCTGTTTTTT. Encoded protein: CASRGPINTGELFF.

This clone has at least ten counts. This sequence joins TRBV20-1 and TRBJ2-1; a possible D gene is TRBD2 (5 bases). The V gene's germline CDR1 is DFQATT and CDR2 SNEGSKA (reference sequence). Trimming removed 0 bases from V and 0 bases from J, with 9 bases in between. The CDR3 runs 15 residues. The CDR3 region is CSARDGESSYNEQFF. In DNA form, the CDR3 reads TGCAGTGCTAGAGATGGGGAGAGCTCCTACAATGAGCAGTTCTTC.

This clone was counted many times. The J gene is TRBJ2-3, the V gene TRBV20-1, with D tentatively TRBD2 (6 bases). CDR1 and CDR2 from the germline V gene are DFQATT and SNEGSKA (reference sequence). This CDR3 has 15 residues. The V and J ends lost 4 bases and 2 bases respectively, with 16 bases between them. CDR3 nucleotides: TGCAGTGCTAACCTGGATAGCGGAGTCACAGATACGCAGTATTTT. The encoded protein is CSANLDSGVTDTQYF.

V and J are TRBV20-1 and TRBJ2-7, with a weak D call TRBD2 (5 bases). V lost 3 bases to trimming and J lost 3 bases, with 12 bases between them. Germline-derived CDR1 and CDR2 are DFQATT and SNEGSKA (reference sequence). This CDR3 has 13 amino acids. The CDR3 region has the DNA TGCAGTGCTAGTGACCTAGCTGGCTACGAGCAGTACTTC. Amino acids: CSASDLAGYEQYF.